The source of this TCR beta chain is a study of T-cell reconstitution after alpha-beta-depleted transplantation in children listed by TCRdb under 2016. About the full investigation: T-cell immune reconstitution after TCRalphabeta/CD19-depleted allogeneic hematopoietic cell transplantation in children was quantitatively tracked in the study by means of TCR repertoire profiling. Results and caveats for the whole study, not just this receptor: In some patients, the high TCRbeta diversity seen at day 60 was put down to recipient T cells and intrathymic progenitors that had survived conditioning. The apparently early alphabetaT-cell count recovery about two months after transplant was reportedly dependent on only several hundred rapidly expanded clones derived from non-depleted graft cells. The frequencies of hyperexpanded clones fell over the following months, and after one year, T-cell counts and TCRbeta diversity were mostly attributed to newly produced T cells.

The library was generated by PCR. Instrument on record: Illumina HiSeq 2500. TCR library preparation used molecular barcoding, with unique molecular identifiers applied to normalize quantification of the TCRbeta repertoire. TCRdb passed the public sequencing reads through fastp at Q25 and MiXCR, retaining productive beta sequences. Identical CDR3 proteins give one entry, which carries the most common genes and DNA. For this sample the table gives nearly 350,000 distinct CDR3 sequences, of which 15% to 20% were detected only once. The ten largest clonotypes hold 35% to 50% of the sample. Explained via the paper, the treatment or condition label denotes: allogeneic hematopoietic cell transplantation with graft depleted of TCRalphabeta T cells and CD19 B cells. The children who served as transplant recipients had been given grafts of TCRalphabeta/CD19-depleted allogeneic hematopoietic cells. This clonotype has more than one count but fewer than ten. Its antigen specificity is not known. Base quality data are lacking; no much larger clone is found one base away.

The TCR comes from a male patient between 2 and 10 years old who had a stem cell transplant for acute lymphoblastic leukemia, so the T cells may come from the graft donor. This sample comprised PBMCs, mostly from graft donor cells, obtained 360 days after TCRalphabeta/CD19-depleted stem cell transplant.

The sequenced DNA is TGCAGTGGACAACGGAAACAGGGGGCTTGGTACTACAATGAGCAGTTCTTC. Its product reads: CSGQRKQGAWYYNEQFF. The chain is made from TRBV20-1 and TRBJ2-1, with 9 bases matching TRBD1. CDR1 and CDR2, looked up from the germline V gene (reference sequence), are DFQATT and SNEGSKA. Germline trimming amounts to 7 bases on V and 3 bases on J, with 16 as the count of junction bases outside the gene matches. Taken from cysteine to phenylalanine, the CDR3 has 17 residues. CDR3 DNA only is kept here, 51 bases in frame from base 1.